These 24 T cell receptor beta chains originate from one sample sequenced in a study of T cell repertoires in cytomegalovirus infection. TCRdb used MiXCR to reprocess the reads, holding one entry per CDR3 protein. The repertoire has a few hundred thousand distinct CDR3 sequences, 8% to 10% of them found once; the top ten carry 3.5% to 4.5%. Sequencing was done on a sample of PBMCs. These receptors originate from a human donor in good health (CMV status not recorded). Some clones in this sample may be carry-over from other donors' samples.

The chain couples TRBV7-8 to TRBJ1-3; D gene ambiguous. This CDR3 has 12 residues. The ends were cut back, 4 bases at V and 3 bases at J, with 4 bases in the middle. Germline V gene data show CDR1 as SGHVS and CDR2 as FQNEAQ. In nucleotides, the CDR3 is TGTGCCAGCAGCTCTTATGGAAACACCATATATTTT. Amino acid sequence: CASSSYGNTIYF. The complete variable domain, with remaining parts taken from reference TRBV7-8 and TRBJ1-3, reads GAGVSQSPRYKVAKRGQDVALRCDPISGHVSLFWYQQALGQGPEFLTYFQNEAQLDKSGLPSDRFFAERPEGSVSTLKIQRTQQEDSAVYLCASSSYGNTIYFGEGSWLTVV.

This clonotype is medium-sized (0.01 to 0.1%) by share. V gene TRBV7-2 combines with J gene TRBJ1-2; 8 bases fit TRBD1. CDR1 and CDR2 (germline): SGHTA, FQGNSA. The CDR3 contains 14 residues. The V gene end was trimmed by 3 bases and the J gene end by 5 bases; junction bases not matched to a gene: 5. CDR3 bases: TGTGCCAGCAGCTTTGACAGGGGAATGTATGGCTACACCTTC. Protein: CASSFDRGMYGYTF.

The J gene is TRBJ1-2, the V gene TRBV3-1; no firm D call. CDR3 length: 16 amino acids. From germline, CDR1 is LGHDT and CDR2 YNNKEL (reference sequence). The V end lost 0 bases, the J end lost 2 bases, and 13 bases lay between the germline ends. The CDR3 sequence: CASSQDLGNRNYGYTF. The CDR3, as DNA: TGTGCCAGCAGCCAAGATCTGGGCAATCGAAACTATGGCTACACCTTC.

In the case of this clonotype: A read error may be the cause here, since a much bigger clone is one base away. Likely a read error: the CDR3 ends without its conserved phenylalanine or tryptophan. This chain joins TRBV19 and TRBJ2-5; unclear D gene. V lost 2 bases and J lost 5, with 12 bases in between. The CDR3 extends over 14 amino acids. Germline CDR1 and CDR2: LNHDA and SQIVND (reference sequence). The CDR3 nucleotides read TGTGCCAGTAGTATACTCGGGCTAGAGGAGACCCAGTACTTA. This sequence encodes CASSILGLEETQYL.

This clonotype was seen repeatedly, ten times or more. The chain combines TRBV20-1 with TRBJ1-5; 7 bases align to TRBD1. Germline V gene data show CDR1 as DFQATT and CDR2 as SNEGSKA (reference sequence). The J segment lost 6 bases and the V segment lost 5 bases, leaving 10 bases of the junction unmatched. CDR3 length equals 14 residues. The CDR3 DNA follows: TGCAGTGCTGCCTACAGGGGCGAAAGTCAGCCCCAGCATTTT. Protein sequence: CSAAYRGESQPQHF.

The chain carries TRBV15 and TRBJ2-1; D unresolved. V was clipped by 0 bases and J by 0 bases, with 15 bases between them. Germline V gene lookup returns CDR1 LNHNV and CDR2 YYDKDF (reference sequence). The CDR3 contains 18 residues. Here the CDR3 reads CATSRDLAHPRSYNEQFF. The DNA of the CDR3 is TGTGCCACCAGCAGAGATCTTGCGCACCCTCGCTCCTACAATGAGCAGTTCTTC.

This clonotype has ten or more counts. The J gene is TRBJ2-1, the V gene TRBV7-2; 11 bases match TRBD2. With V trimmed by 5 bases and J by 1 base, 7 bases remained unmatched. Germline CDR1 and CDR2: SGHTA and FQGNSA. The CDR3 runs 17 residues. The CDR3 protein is CASSHLAGGLSYNEQFF. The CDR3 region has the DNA TGTGCCAGCAGCCATTTAGCGGGGGGGCTATCCTACAATGAGCAGTTCTTC.

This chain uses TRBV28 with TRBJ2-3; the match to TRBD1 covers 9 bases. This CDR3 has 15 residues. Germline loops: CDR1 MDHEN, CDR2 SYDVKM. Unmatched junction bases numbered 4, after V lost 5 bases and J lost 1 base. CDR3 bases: TGTGCCAGCAGTCAGGACAGGGGCCGCACAGATACGCAGTATTTT. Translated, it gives CASSQDRGRTDTQYF.

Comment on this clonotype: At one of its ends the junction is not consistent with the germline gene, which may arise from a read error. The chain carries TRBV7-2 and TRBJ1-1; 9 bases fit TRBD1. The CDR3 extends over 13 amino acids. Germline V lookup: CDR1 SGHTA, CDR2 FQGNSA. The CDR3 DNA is TGTGCCAGCTGCCCGGACAGGGGCACTGAAGCTATCTTT. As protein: CASCPDRGTEAIF.

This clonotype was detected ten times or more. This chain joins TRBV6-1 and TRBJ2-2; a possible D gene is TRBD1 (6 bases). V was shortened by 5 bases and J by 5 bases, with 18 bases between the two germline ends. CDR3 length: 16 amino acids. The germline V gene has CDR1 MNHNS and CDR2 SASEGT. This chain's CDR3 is CASSPRRADRTGELFF. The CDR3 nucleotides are TGTGCCAGCAGTCCCCGTCGAGCGGACAGAACCGGGGAGCTGTTTTTT.

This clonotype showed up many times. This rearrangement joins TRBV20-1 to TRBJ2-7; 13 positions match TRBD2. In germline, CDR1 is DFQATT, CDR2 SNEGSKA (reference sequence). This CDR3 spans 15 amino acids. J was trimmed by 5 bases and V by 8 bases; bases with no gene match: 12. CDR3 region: CSSRLAGGPPHEQYF. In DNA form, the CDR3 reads TGCAGTTCAAGACTAGCGGGAGGACCTCCCCACGAGCAGTACTTC.

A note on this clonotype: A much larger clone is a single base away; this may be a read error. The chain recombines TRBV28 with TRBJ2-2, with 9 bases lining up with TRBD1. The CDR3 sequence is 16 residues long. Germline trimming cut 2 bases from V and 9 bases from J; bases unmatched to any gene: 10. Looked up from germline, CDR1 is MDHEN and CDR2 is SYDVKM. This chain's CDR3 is CASSLPGTGTDWELFF. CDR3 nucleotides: TGTGCCAGCAGTTTACCCGGGACAGGGACGGACTGGGAGCTGTTTTTT.

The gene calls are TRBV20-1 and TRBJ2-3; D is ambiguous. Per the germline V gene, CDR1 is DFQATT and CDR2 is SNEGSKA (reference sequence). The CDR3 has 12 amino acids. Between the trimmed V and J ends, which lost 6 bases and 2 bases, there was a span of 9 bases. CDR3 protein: CSAVGVTDTQYF. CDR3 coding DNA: TGCAGTGCCGTGGGTGTCACAGATACGCAGTATTTT.

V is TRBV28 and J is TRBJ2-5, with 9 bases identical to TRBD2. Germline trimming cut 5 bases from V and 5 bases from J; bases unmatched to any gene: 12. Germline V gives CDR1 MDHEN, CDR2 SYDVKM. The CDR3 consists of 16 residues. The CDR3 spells CASSPPPGLAKETQYF. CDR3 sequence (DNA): TGTGCCAGCAGTCCCCCCCCTGGACTAGCGAAGGAGACCCAGTACTTC.

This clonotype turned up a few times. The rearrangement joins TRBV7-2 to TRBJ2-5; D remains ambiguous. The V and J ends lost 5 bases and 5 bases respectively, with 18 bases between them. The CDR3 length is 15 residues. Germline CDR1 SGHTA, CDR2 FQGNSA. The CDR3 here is CASSRSLENMETQYF. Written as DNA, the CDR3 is TGTGCCAGCAGCCGAAGTCTTGAGAATATGGAGACCCAGTACTTC.

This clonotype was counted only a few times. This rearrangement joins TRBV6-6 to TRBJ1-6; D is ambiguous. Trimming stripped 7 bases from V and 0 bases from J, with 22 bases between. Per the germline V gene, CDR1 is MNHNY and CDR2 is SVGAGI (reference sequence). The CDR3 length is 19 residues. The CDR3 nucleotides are TGTGCCAGCACCCCCGGCACGGGCCCGGGGAGCTCCTATAATTCACCCCTCCACTTT. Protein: CASTPGTGPGSSYNSPLHF.

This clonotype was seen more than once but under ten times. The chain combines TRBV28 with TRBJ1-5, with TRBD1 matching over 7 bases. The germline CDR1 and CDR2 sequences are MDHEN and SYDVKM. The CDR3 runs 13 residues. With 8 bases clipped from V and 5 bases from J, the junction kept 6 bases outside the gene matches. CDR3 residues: CASLDRIDQPQHF. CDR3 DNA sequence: TGTGCCAGCTTGGACAGGATAGATCAGCCCCAGCATTTT.

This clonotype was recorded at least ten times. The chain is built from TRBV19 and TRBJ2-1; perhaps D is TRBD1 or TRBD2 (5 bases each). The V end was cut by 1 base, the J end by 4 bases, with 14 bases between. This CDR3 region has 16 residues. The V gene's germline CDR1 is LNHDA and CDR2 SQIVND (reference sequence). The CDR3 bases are TGTGCCAGTAGTATAGTCGGGACCCGTATTTACAATGAGCAGTTCTTC. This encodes CASSIVGTRIYNEQFF.

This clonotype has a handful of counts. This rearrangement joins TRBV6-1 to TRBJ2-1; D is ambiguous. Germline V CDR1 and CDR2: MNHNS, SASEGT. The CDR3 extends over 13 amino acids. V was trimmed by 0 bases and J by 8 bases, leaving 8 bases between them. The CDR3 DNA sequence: TGTGCCAGCAGTGAAGCGCTTCGGTATGAGCAGTTCTTC. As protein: CASSEALRYEQFF.

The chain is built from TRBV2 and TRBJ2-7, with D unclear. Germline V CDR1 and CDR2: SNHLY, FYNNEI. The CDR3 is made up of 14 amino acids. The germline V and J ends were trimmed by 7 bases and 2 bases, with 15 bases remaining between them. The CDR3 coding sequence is TGTGCCAGCAAAACGGAACACACGACCTACGAGCAGTACTTC. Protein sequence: CASKTEHTTYEQYF.

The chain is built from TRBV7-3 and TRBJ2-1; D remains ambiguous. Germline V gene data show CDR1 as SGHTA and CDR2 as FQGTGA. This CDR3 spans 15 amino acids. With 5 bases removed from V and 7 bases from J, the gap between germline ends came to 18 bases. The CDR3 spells CASSAGPLRGNEQFF. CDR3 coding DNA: TGTGCCAGCAGCGCCGGACCTCTTCGTGGTAATGAGCAGTTCTTC.

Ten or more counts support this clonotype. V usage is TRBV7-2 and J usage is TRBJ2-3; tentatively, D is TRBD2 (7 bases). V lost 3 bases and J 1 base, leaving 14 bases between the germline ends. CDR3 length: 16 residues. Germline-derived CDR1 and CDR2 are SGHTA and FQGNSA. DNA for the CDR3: TGTGCCAGCAGCTTTCCCCGGGGGGCCGGCACAGATACGCAGTATTTT. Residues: CASSFPRGAGTDTQYF.

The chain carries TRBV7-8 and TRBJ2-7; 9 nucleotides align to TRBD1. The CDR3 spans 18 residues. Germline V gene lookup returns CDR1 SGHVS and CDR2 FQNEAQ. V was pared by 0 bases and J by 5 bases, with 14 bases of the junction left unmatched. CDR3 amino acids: CASSLARWDRARGDEQYF. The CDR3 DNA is TGTGCCAGCAGCTTAGCCCGTTGGGACAGGGCTCGGGGGGACGAGCAGTACTTC.

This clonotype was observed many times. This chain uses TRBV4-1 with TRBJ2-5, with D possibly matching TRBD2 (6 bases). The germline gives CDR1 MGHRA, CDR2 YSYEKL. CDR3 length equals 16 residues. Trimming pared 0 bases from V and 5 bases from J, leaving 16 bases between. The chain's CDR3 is CASSQDWPTSLETQYF. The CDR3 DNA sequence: TGCGCCAGCAGCCAAGATTGGCCGACTAGTTTGGAGACCCAGTACTTC.